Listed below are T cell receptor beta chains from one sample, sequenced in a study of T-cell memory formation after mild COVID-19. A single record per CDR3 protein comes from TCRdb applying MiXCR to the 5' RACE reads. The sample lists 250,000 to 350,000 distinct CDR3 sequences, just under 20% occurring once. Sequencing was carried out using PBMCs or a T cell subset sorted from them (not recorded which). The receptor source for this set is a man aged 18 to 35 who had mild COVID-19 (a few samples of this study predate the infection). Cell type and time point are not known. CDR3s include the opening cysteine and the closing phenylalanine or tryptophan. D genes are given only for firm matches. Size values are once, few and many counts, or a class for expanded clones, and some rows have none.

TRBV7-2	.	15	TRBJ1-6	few	CASSFGGHPTSPLHF	TGTGCCAGCAGCTTCGGCGGGCACCCCACTTCACCCCTCCACTTT
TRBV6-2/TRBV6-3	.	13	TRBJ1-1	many	CASITEPNTEAFF	TGTGCCAGCATAACAGAACCGAACACTGAAGCTTTCTTT
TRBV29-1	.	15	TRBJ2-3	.	CSVEDGAGRADTQYF	TGCAGCGTTGAAGATGGGGCAGGGCGGGCGGATACGCAGTATTTT
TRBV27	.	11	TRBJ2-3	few	CASKSGDTQYF	TGTGCCAGCAAGTCAGGAGATACGCAGTATTTT
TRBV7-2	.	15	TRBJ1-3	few	CASSPSPSSGNTIYF	TGTGCCAGCAGCCCGAGTCCAAGCTCTGGAAACACCATATATTTT
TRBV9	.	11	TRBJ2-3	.	CASSVGDTQYF	TGTGCCAGCAGCGTAGGGGATACGCAGTATTTT
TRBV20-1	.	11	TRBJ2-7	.	CSAEGKGEQYF	TGCAGTGCCGAGGGCAAGGGCGAGCAGTACTTC
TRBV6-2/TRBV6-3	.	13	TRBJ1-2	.	CASSSWQSYGYTF	TGTGCCAGCAGTTCGTGGCAGAGTTATGGCTACACCTTC
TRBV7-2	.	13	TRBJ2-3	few	CASSFLAPDTQYF	TGTGCCAGCAGCTTTCTAGCCCCAGATACGCAGTATTTT
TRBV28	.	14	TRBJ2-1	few	CASEPLGSYNEQFF	TGTGCCAGCGAACCTTTGGGCTCCTACAATGAGCAGTTCTTC
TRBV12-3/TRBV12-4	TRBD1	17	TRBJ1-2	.	CASSSRLQAGTDYGYTF	TGTGCCAGCAGCTCGAGACTCCAGGCCGGGACAGACTATGGCTACACCTTC
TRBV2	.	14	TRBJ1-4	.	CASSGTGPNEKLFF	TGTGCCAGCAGTGGTACAGGACCTAATGAAAAACTGTTTTTT
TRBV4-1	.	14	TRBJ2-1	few	CASSQRPGAHEQFF	TGCGCCAGCAGCCAGCGCCCGGGGGCACATGAGCAGTTCTTC
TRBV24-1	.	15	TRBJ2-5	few	CATSDLRRNQETQYF	TGTGCCACCAGTGATTTGCGGCGGAACCAAGAGACCCAGTACTTC
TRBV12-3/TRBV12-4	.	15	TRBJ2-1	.	CASSPRAPGLDEQFF	TGTGCCAGCAGTCCCCGAGCCCCTGGGCTTGATGAGCAGTTCTTC
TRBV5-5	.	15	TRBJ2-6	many	CASSLDGSGANVLTF	TGTGCCAGCAGCTTGGACGGCTCTGGGGCCAACGTCCTGACTTTC
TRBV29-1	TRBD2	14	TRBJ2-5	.	CSAPISRLAETQYF	TGCAGCGCCCCCATATCCAGACTAGCGGAGACCCAGTACTTC
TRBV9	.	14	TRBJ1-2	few	CASSVAASSYGYTF	TGTGCCAGCAGCGTAGCCGCCAGTTCCTATGGCTACACCTTC
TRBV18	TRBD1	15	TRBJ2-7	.	CASSPGQGRVYEQYF	TGTGCCAGCTCACCGGGACAGGGAAGGGTTTACGAGCAGTACTTC
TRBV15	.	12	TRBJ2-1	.	CATSRTGGEQFF	TGTGCCACCAGCAGAACCGGCGGTGAGCAGTTCTTC
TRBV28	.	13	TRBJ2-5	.	CASSPPWMPAQYF	TGTGCCAGCAGTCCTCCCTGGATGCCGGCCCAGTACTTC
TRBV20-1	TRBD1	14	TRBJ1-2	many	CSAPTFDRAYGYTF	TGCAGTGCACCGACCTTTGACAGGGCCTATGGCTACACCTTC
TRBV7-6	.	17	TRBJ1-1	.	CASSFLSSGVTNTEAFF	TGTGCCAGCAGCTTTTTAAGTTCAGGAGTAACGAACACTGAAGCTTTCTTT
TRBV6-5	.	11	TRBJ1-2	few	CASSNNYGYTF	TGTGCCAGCAGTAACAACTATGGCTACACCTTC
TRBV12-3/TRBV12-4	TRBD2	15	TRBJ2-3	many	CASSPRLAGGDTQYF	TGTGCCAGCAGTCCTCGACTAGCGGGGGGAGATACGCAGTATTTT
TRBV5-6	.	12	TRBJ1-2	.	CASSPGQYGYTF	TGTGCCAGCAGCCCAGGACAGTATGGCTACACCTTC
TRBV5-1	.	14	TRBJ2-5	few	CASSFVQGSETQYF	TGCGCCAGCAGCTTTGTTCAGGGCTCCGAGACCCAGTACTTC
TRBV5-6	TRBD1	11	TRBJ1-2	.	CATGTGYGYTF	TGTGCCACCGGGACAGGATATGGCTACACCTTC
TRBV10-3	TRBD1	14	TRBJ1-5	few	CAISGQGSNQPQHF	TGTGCCATCAGTGGACAGGGGAGCAATCAGCCCCAGCATTTT
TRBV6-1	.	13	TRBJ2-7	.	CASTSGLSYEQYF	TGTGCCAGCACCAGTGGACTTTCCTACGAGCAGTACTTC
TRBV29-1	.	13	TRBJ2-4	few	CSVEEGSVATQYF	TGCAGCGTTGAAGAGGGTAGCGTGGCGACTCAGTACTTC
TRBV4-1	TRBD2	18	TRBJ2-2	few	CASSSTSGGGLFTGELFF	TGCGCCAGCAGCTCGACTAGCGGGGGGGGTCTATTCACCGGGGAGCTGTTTTTT
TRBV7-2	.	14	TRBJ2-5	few	CASPPPGHQETQYF	TGTGCCAGCCCTCCCCCGGGACACCAAGAGACCCAGTACTTC
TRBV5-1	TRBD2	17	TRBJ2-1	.	CASSWPPGLAGLNEQFF	TGCGCCAGCAGCTGGCCGCCGGGACTAGCGGGGTTAAATGAGCAGTTCTTC
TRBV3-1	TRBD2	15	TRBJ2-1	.	CASSRTSGGARRQFF	TGTGCCAGCAGCCGAACTAGCGGCGGTGCACGGCGCCAGTTCTTC
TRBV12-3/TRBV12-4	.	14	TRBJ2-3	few	CASSRRGGLDTQYF	TGTGCCAGCAGTCGAAGGGGGGGTCTAGATACGCAGTATTTT
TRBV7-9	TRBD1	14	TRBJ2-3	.	CASSTGQGADTQYF	TGTGCCAGCAGCACAGGACAGGGGGCAGATACGCAGTATTTT
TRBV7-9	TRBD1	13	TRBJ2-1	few	CASSQQGTDEQFF	TGTGCCAGCAGCCAACAGGGGACGGATGAGCAGTTCTTC
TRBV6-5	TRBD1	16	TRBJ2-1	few	CASSPPGQGSNNEQFF	TGTGCCAGCAGCCCCCCGGGACAGGGGAGTAACAATGAGCAGTTCTTC
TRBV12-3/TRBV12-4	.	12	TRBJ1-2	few	CASSYINYGYTF	TGTGCCAGCAGTTACATAAACTATGGCTACACCTTC
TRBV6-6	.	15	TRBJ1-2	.	CASRTRDTSNYGYTF	TGTGCCAGCAGGACGAGGGACACTTCTAACTATGGCTACACCTTC
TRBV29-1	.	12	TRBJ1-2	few	CSVVSGDYGYTF	TGCAGCGTTGTGTCAGGTGACTATGGCTACACCTTC
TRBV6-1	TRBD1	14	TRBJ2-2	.	CASQPGQGGWELFF	TGTGCCAGCCAGCCGGGACAGGGGGGATGGGAGCTGTTTTTT
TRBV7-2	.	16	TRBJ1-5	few	CASSPHGGQNNQPQHF	TGTGCCAGCAGCCCTCACGGCGGACAGAACAATCAGCCCCAGCATTTT
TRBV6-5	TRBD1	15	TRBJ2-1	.	CASSATGSPYNEQFF	TGTGCCAGCAGCGCGACAGGGAGCCCCTACAATGAGCAGTTCTTC
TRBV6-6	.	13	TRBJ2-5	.	CASRLGGGETQYF	TGTGCCAGCAGACTGGGAGGGGGAGAGACCCAGTACTTC
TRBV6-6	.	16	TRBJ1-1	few	CASSYSRDTMNTEAFF	TGTGCCAGCAGTTACTCGAGGGACACCATGAACACTGAAGCTTTCTTT
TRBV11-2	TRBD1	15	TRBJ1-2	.	CASRLPGQKIYGYTF	TGTGCCAGCAGGCTCCCGGGACAGAAGATTTATGGCTACACCTTC
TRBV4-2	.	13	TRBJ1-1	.	CASSHDRLSEAFF	TGTGCCAGCAGCCATGACAGGCTCTCTGAAGCTTTCTTT
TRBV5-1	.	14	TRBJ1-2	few	CASSLVSINYGYTF	TGCGCCAGCAGCTTGGTATCGATAAACTATGGCTACACCTTC
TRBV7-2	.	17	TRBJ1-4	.	CASSLGAFLTYNEKLFF	TGTGCCAGCAGCTTAGGGGCATTCCTTACCTACAATGAAAAACTGTTTTTT
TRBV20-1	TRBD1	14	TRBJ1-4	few	CSARSTGGREKLFF	TGCAGTGCTAGATCTACAGGGGGACGGGAAAAACTGTTTTTT
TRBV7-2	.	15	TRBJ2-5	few	CASSSQSSLGETQYF	TGTGCCAGCAGCTCCCAGTCTAGCTTGGGAGAGACCCAGTACTTC
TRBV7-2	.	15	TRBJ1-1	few	CASSSDFRAGSEAFF	TGTGCCAGCAGCTCCGATTTTAGGGCAGGGTCTGAAGCTTTCTTT